This record looks at one TCR beta chain sequence and its context. Its cognate antigen is unknown. This entry comes from a study of blood T cells in healthy people across ages. Samples had at least 6 million PBMCs isolated from them. Whole-study results and caveats: It was the long-lived donors that had more naive CD4+ cells and higher diversity than aged donors. Age advanced and TCR beta diversity per million T cells fell, roughly linearly.

Trimming shortened V by 7 bases and J by 4 bases, and 14 bases separated the two germline ends. The CDR3 is 14 residues long. Germline CDR1 MNHEY, CDR2 SVGAGI. PCR was performed a second time for roughly 6 to 12 cycles using a sample-barcoded 5' primer and a J-beta primer mix. From each sample, at least 3 million paired-end reads containing CDR3 were obtained. TCRdb redid the calling of the 5' RACE reads with MiXCR, one entry per CDR3 protein. The repertoire holds about 1.4 million distinct CDR3 sequences, with roughly 60% as singletons. The J gene is TRBJ2-1, the V gene TRBV6-5; D might be TRBD1 or TRBD2, each matching 5 bases. Sequencing input: blood. The sequence derives from a man between 18 and 29 years old in good health. The chain's CDR3 is CASKPGREYNEQFF. CDR3 bases: TGTGCCAGCAAACCGGGACGGGAATACAATGAGCAGTTCTTC.